The present TCR beta chain was sequenced within a study of blood T cell repertoires in COVID-19. For the study at large: COVID-19 samples from acute and convalescent phases originated in the United States, Italy and Spain. T cells, B-cell-depleted T cells, or PBMCs provided the cDNA or gDNA that served as material.

With respect to this clone: This sample also contains other DNA sequences that code for the same CDR3.

Original handling: Using reference gene primer amplification, nucleated cell counts were estimated. Clones were read by immunoSEQ multiplex PCR, and TCRdb kept only the in-frame ones, dropping some. The DNA gave D and trimming, while V, J and clone size come from that table. The profile covers tens of thousands of clones, with approximately 88% appearing a single time and 2.5% to 4% taken by the ten largest. Germline V gene sequence: CDR1 SQVTM, CDR2 ANQGSEA. V dropped 6 bases and J dropped 7; count of bases not matched to a gene: 4. This CDR3 has 11 amino acids. The specimen sequenced was peripheral blood. This chain uses TRBV29-1 with TRBJ2-7; 9 bases agree with TRBD1. The TCR comes from a man aged 35 to 55 with acute or convalescent COVID-19. The CDR3 nucleotides read TGCAGCGTCGGACAGGGGAGTGAGCAGTACTTC. This codes for CSVGQGSEQYF.